These 18 T cell receptor beta chains were sequenced from one sample in a study of Tregs in tolerant kidney transplant recipients. Sequencing used immunoSEQ multiplex PCR; TCRdb keeps in-frame clones, though not all of them. The sample shows about 81,000 clones, 75% to 95% of them seen only once. Recipients received nonmyeloablative bone marrow transplants from related graft donors, with transient mixed chimerism. This sample comprised CD4+ T cells from blood (PBMCs), obtained 24 months after the transplant. The receptors here all came from a human patient who received a combined kidney and bone marrow transplant. Some T cells may be supplied by the graft donor.

In this sample, this clone turned up once. The chain has TRBV19 and TRBJ2-5; D unresolved. With 3 bases removed from V and 4 bases from J, the gap between germline ends came to 12 bases. Germline V lookup: CDR1 LNHDA, CDR2 SQIVND (reference sequence). The CDR3 spans 14 residues. The CDR3 sequence: CASSISRLGETQYF. CDR3 coding DNA: TGTGCCAGTAGTATTTCGAGGTTAGGAGAGACCCAGTACTTC.

The chain couples TRBV10-3 to TRBJ2-5; 9 bases fit TRBD2. Germline loops: CDR1 ENHRY, CDR2 SYGVKD. J lost 5 bases, V lost 2 bases, and 3 bases had no gene match. The CDR3 runs to 14 residues. The DNA of the CDR3 is TGTGCCATCAGTGAGGCGGGGGGGCCTGAGACCCAGTACTTC. Translation: CAISEAGGPETQYF.

This sequence joins TRBV5-6 and TRBJ2-2, with a tentative D call TRBD1 (5 bases). The V gene's germline CDR1 is SGHDT and CDR2 YYEEEE. The length of the CDR3 is 19 residues. Trimming stripped 2 bases from V and 4 bases from J, with 24 bases between. This CDR3 reads CASSFEKGWVRAITGELFF. The CDR3 nucleotides are TGTGCCAGCAGCTTTGAAAAGGGATGGGTCAGGGCTATCACCGGGGAGCTGTTTTTT.

The V call is TRBV11-2, the J call TRBJ2-1, with 7 nucleotides matching TRBD2. The J segment lost 0 bases and the V segment lost 0 bases, leaving 8 bases of the junction unmatched. Per germline, CDR1 SGHAT and CDR2 FQNNGV. The CDR3 contains 18 residues. CDR3 sequence (DNA): TGTGCCAGCAGCTTAGATGGGGTCGGCGGGAGCTCCTACAATGAGCAGTTCTTC. It translates to CASSLDGVGGSSYNEQFF.

The chain recombines TRBV5-1 with TRBJ2-1, with 7 bases matching TRBD2. Germline V lookup: CDR1 SGHRS, CDR2 YFSETQ. The trim removed 4 bases at V and 3 bases at J, leaving 7 bases unmatched. The CDR3 totals 15 residues. This CDR3 reads CASSQGGSIYNEQFF. CDR3 nucleotide sequence: TGCGCCAGCAGCCAGGGCGGGAGCATCTACAATGAGCAGTTCTTC.

This sequence joins TRBV9 and TRBJ2-5; 7 nucleotides agree with TRBD2. V lost 0 bases to trimming and J lost 5 bases; unmatched junction nucleotides: 7. This CDR3 is built from 15 residues. Germline V CDR1 and CDR2: SGDLS, YYNGEE. The CDR3 loop reads CASSVGGGVFETQYF. The CDR3 nucleotides read TGTGCCAGCAGCGTAGGGGGGGGAGTTTTTGAGACCCAGTACTTC.

This chain joins TRBV18 and TRBJ1-1; D call uncertain. V was shortened by 3 bases and J by 5 bases, with 10 bases between the two germline ends. This CDR3 is 13 amino acids long. CDR1 and CDR2 from the germline V gene are KGHSH and LQKENI. The CDR3 spells CASSPAHMTEAFF. For the CDR3, the DNA is TGTGCCAGCTCACCCGCACACATGACTGAAGCTTTCTTT.

This clone was counted between two and nine times. V usage is TRBV30 and J usage is TRBJ1-4; perhaps TRBD1 as D (6 bases). Germline CDR1 reads GTSNPN; CDR2 reads SVGIG (reference sequence). V was cut by 1 base and J by 7 bases, with 19 bases left in between. There are 16 residues in the CDR3. The CDR3 here is CAWSGDPGHRLEKLFF. The CDR3 DNA reads as TGTGCCTGGAGTGGGGATCCGGGACACAGACTTGAAAAACTGTTTTTT. The full variable domain, with the rest looked up from reference TRBV30 and TRBJ1-4, is SQTIHQWPATLVQPVGSPLSLECTVEGTSNPNLYWYRQAAGRGLQLLFYSVGIGQISSEVPQNLSASRPQDRQFILSSKKLLLSDSGFYLCAWSGDPGHRLEKLFFGSGTQLSVL.

The V call is TRBV18, the J call TRBJ2-2; 10 bases are shared with TRBD1. The CDR3 contains 15 residues. V was pared by 0 bases and J by 6 bases, with 1 base of the junction left unmatched. Per germline, CDR1 KGHSH and CDR2 LQKENI. Here the CDR3 DNA reads TGTGCCAGCTCACCACCGGGACAGGGGCCCGGGGAGCTGTTTTTT. This encodes CASSPPGQGPGELFF.

The gene calls are TRBV7-3 and TRBJ2-3; D remains ambiguous. Germline CDR1 SGHTA, CDR2 FQGTGA. V lost 5 bases to trimming and J lost 5 bases, with 14 bases between them. The CDR3 has 14 amino acids. The CDR3 region is CASSPTAPGDTQYF. CDR3 bases: TGTGCCAGCAGCCCGACCGCGCCGGGAGATACGCAGTATTTT.

This clone turned up a few times. The rearrangement uses TRBV19 and TRBJ2-3, with 9 bases matching TRBD2. V shed 3 bases and J 3 bases; nucleotides not matched to a gene: 4. The CDR3 length is 15 residues. Germline V CDR1 and CDR2: LNHDA, SQIVND (reference sequence). CDR3: CASSISGLATDTQYF. CDR3 coding DNA: TGTGCCAGTAGTATCTCGGGACTAGCAACAGATACGCAGTATTTT.

V and J are TRBV5-1 and TRBJ1-4; TRBD1 matches at 7 bases. The CDR3 is made up of 18 amino acids. V was pared by 0 bases and J by 5 bases, with 13 bases of the junction left unmatched. CDR1 and CDR2 from the germline V gene are SGHRS and YFSETQ. The CDR3 sequence: CASSLGLGGPGTNEKLFF. CDR3 bases: TGCGCCAGCAGCTTGGGATTAGGGGGCCCTGGAACAAATGAAAAACTGTTTTTT. Combining the CDR3 with reference TRBV5-1 and TRBJ1-4 gives the whole variable domain KAGVTQTPRYLIKTRGQQVTLSCSPISGHRSVSWYQQTPGQGLQFLFEYFSETQRNKGNFPGRFSGRQFSNSRSEMNVSTLELGDSALYLCASSLGLGGPGTNEKLFFGSGTQLSVL.

CDR3 loop: CASIATGTANTDTQYF. The CDR3 DNA is TGTGCCAGCATCGCAACCGGGACAGCTAATACAGATACGCAGTATTTT. The genes are TRBV21-1 and TRBJ2-3; TRBD1 is the table's D call and was not checked against the DNA. TRBV21-1 has pseudogene status. The CDR3 runs 16 residues.

As to this clone: One end of the junction varies from germline; a read error may be responsible. The genes are TRBV18 and TRBJ2-7, with 11 bases fitting TRBD2. The germline V gene has CDR1 KGHSH and CDR2 LQKENI. This CDR3 contains 15 residues. The chain's CDR3 is CASSPLAGVTYEQYF. CDR3 in DNA: TGTGCCAGCTCGCCACTAGCGGGGGTTACCTACGAGCAGTACTTC.

The V and J genes are TRBV18 and TRBJ2-1, with 10 bases aligning to TRBD1. Germline lookup yields CDR1 KGHSH and CDR2 LQKENI. This CDR3 region has 15 residues. The V and J ends lost 2 bases and 2 bases, in that order; junction bases with no gene match: 0. CDR3 nucleotides: TGTGCCAGCTCACCAGGGACAGGGGCCTACAATGAGCAGTTCTTC. Its translation is CASSPGTGAYNEQFF.

The rearrangement links TRBV4-3 to TRBJ1-4, with 7 bases matching TRBD1. The V gene's germline CDR1 is LGHNA and CDR2 YSLEER. CDR3 length: 14 residues. V was pared by 0 bases and J by 8 bases, with 3 bases of the junction left unmatched. The CDR3 sequence is CASSQETGSEKLFF. As DNA, the CDR3 is TGCGCCAGCAGCCAAGAGACAGGGTCCGAAAAACTGTTTTTT.

CDR3 residues: CATSSWGESTDTQYF. The CDR3 DNA reads as TGTGCCACCTCCTCTTGGGGGGAAAGCACAGATACGCAGTATTTT. V usage is TRBV7-2 and J usage is TRBJ2-3; tentatively, D is TRBD2 (6 bases). The CDR3 is 15 residues long. CDR1 is SGHTA, CDR2 FQGNSA, per germline. Deletions cut 10 bases from V and 0 bases from J, with 17 bases between.

This clone showed up just a few times. The CDR3 nucleotides read TGCGCCAGCAGCCAAAGGGCAGGGGGTATCAATGAAAAACTGTTTTTT. This gives the protein CASSQRAGGINEKLFF. This chain links TRBV4-3 with TRBJ1-4; 7 bases map to TRBD1. V dropped 2 bases and J dropped 5; count of bases not matched to a gene: 8. The CDR3 totals 16 residues. The germline gives CDR1 LGHNA, CDR2 YSLEER.